The present entry profiles one T cell receptor beta chain with its context. Its antigen is as yet unknown. This sample was taken from a study of T-cell memory formation after mild COVID-19. Study as a whole: Largely donor-specific TCR clusters were found.

Study conclusions and caveats: Second-wave clones that peaked on day 37 lacked confirmed SARS-CoV-2 specificity. Those CD4+ clones that contracted were mainly in CM and EM (CD8+ ones in EMRA).

This CDR3 is built from 16 residues. CDR1 is SGDLS and CDR2 is YYNGEE in the germline V gene. V was pared by 3 bases and J by 4 bases, with 9 bases of the junction left unmatched. Employing constant-segment primers, 5'RACE generated TCR alpha and TCR beta cDNA libraries bearing sample barcodes and UMIs. TCRdb re-called the 5' RACE reads with MiXCR, one entry per CDR3 protein. The sample shows under 700,000 distinct CDR3 sequences, around 20% of them seen only once. Sequenced: PBMCs or a T cell subset sorted from them (not recorded which). The sequence derives from an adult woman who had mild COVID-19 (a few samples of this study predate the infection). Cell type and time point are not known. The J gene is TRBJ1-4, the V gene TRBV9; 7 bases map to TRBD1. The CDR3 region has the DNA TGTGCCAGCAGCGCCTTTTCAGGGGGGTATAATGAAAAACTGTTTTTT. Translated, it gives CASSAFSGGYNEKLFF.